A single sample is the source of the 27 T cell receptor beta chains below, sequenced in a study of blood T cell repertoires in COVID-19. Clones were sequenced by immunoSEQ multiplex PCR, and TCRdb holds only the in-frame ones, with some missing. The data contain roughly 400,000 clones, more than 80% of them singletons. The sample was PBMCs or T cells enriched from blood (not recorded which). These receptor sequences come from a man aged 25-45 years who had recovered from COVID-19.

This chain joins TRBV29-1 and TRBJ2-1; 12 bases fit TRBD1. CDR3 size: 17 residues. Germline loops: CDR1 SQVTM, CDR2 ANQGSEA. V lost 7 bases, J lost 4 bases, and 14 bases stayed unmatched. The CDR3 DNA is TGCAGCGGAACCGGGACAGGGGGCAGGATGGGGTACAATGAGCAGTTCTTC. It yields the protein CSGTGTGGRMGYNEQFF.

V is TRBV9 and J is TRBJ2-5; possibly TRBD2 for D (6 bases). Germline V lookup: CDR1 SGDLS, CDR2 YYNGEE. Trimming removed 3 bases at V and 5 bases at J, with 17 bases between. CDR3 length: 15 amino acids. CDR3 nucleotide sequence: TGTGCCAGCAGCGGGGGACGCCGCGGGGAGGAGACCCAGTACTTC. This gives the protein CASSGGRRGEETQYF.

The gene calls are TRBV5-6 and TRBJ2-1; 9 bases are a match to TRBD2. With 3 bases clipped from V and 7 bases from J, the junction kept 8 bases outside the gene matches. This CDR3 is 15 amino acids long. Germline V gene lookup returns CDR1 SGHDT and CDR2 YYEEEE. The CDR3 DNA reads as TGTGCCAGCAGCTCCCTTAGCGGGAGTTCAAATGAGCAGTTCTTC. It codes for CASSSLSGSSNEQFF.

The J gene is TRBJ1-2, the V gene TRBV18; D ambiguous. Trimming stripped 3 bases from V and 8 bases from J, with 16 bases between. The CDR3 is made up of 14 amino acids. CDR1 is KGHSH, CDR2 LQKENI, per germline. The CDR3 nucleotides read TGTGCCAGCTCACCTGTCCCGGGTGCTGGAGGCTACACCTTC. Its translation is CASSPVPGAGGYTF. Full variable domain (rest looked up from reference TRBV18 and TRBJ1-2): NAGVMQNPRHLVRRRGQEARLRCSPMKGHSHVYWYRQLPEEGLKFMVYLQKENIIDESGMPKERFSAEFPKEGPSILRIQQVVRGDSAAYFCASSPVPGAGGYTFGSGTRLTVV.

The J gene is TRBJ1-1, the V gene TRBV28; tentative D call: TRBD1 (5 bases). The CDR3 runs 14 residues. Germline loops: CDR1 MDHEN, CDR2 SYDVKM. V was pared by 7 bases and J by 8 bases, with 20 bases between. This CDR3 reads CASNALRGTVEAFF. The CDR3 nucleotides are TGTGCCAGCAACGCTCTTCGGGGGACGGTCGAAGCTTTCTTT.

V is TRBV5-4 and J is TRBJ2-2; D is perhaps TRBD2 (7 bases). This CDR3 spans 16 amino acids. Trimming removed 4 bases at V and 4 bases at J, with 17 bases between. Germline lookup yields CDR1 SGHNT and CDR2 YYREEE (reference sequence). The CDR3 DNA reads TGTGCCAGCAGCGCCCAGGCGGGGGCGGGCACCGGGGAGCTGTTTTTT. It is translated as CASSAQAGAGTGELFF.

J is TRBJ2-5 and V is TRBV28, with TRBD2 identical over 9 bases. Germline V CDR1 and CDR2: MDHEN, SYDVKM. The CDR3 has 15 residues. Losses at the gene ends were 5 bases for V and 5 bases for J; bases not matched to a gene: 9. CDR3: CASSPLSGRLETQYF. The CDR3 bases are TGTGCCAGCAGTCCTCTAAGCGGGAGGCTGGAGACCCAGTACTTC.

J is TRBJ2-5 and V is TRBV13; maybe TRBD1 (5 bases). The CDR3 is 15 amino acids. From germline, CDR1 is PRHDT and CDR2 FYEKMQ (reference sequence). V lost 0 bases and J 1 base, leaving 9 bases between the germline ends. The CDR3 loop is CASSLGTVSQETQYF. CDR3 nucleotide sequence: TGTGCCAGCAGCTTAGGGACAGTTAGCCAAGAGACCCAGTACTTC.

This sequence joins TRBV7-9 and TRBJ1-5; tentatively, D is TRBD1 (6 bases). The germline V and J ends were trimmed by 3 bases and 0 bases, with 18 bases remaining between them. The germline CDR1 and CDR2 sequences are SEHNR and FQNEAQ (reference sequence). CDR3 size: 18 residues. The CDR3 is CASSLRTALFYSNQPQHF. The CDR3 nucleotides are TGTGCCAGCAGCTTGAGGACAGCCCTGTTCTATAGCAATCAGCCCCAGCATTTT.

The chain joins TRBV6-5 to TRBJ1-4, with D possibly being TRBD1 (5 bases). The CDR3 spans 13 residues. V lost 5 bases to trimming and J lost 5 bases, with 9 bases between them. Germline CDR1 MNHEY, CDR2 SVGAGI. The CDR3 DNA sequence: TGTGCCAGCAGTCCCTCAGGGAATGAAAAACTGTTTTTT. This codes for CASSPSGNEKLFF.

The CDR3 nucleotides are TGTGCCAGCAATCGCGGGAGGGGGACCCAGTACTTC. Translated: CASNRGRGTQYF. The genes are TRBV2 and TRBJ2-5, with 9 nucleotides matching TRBD2. Per the germline V gene, CDR1 is SNHLY and CDR2 is FYNNEI. This CDR3 comprises 12 residues. Trimming at V came to 7 bases and at J to 7 bases, leaving 4 bases not matched to a gene.

This chain connects TRBV7-9 to TRBJ1-6; D is ambiguous. Germline V gene lookup returns CDR1 SEHNR and CDR2 FQNEAQ (reference sequence). The CDR3 has 16 amino acids. V shed 5 bases and J shed 6 bases, with 17 bases lying between them. DNA for the CDR3: TGTGCCAGCAGCACTAGCAAAGAGGGATCTAATTCACCCCTCCACTTT. Translation: CASSTSKEGSNSPLHF.

The DNA of the CDR3 is TGTGCCACCAGCAGTCAACAGGGCGAGGGTCAGCCCCAGCATTTT. As protein: CATSSQQGEGQPQHF. The chain recombines TRBV15 with TRBJ1-5; D may be TRBD1 (6 bases). V dropped 3 bases and J dropped 6 bases, with 15 bases sitting between them. The germline V gene encodes CDR1 LNHNV and CDR2 YYDKDF (reference sequence). This CDR3 region has 15 residues.

The chain carries TRBV12-5 and TRBJ1-5, with D unclear. Germline values: CDR1 LGHNT, CDR2 FRNRAP. The CDR3 is 13 residues long. With 3 bases removed from V and 4 bases from J, the gap between germline ends came to 7 bases. As DNA, the CDR3 is TGTGCTAGTGGTTTTGGCCCGAATCAGCCCCAGCATTTT. Translation gives CASGFGPNQPQHF.

The V call is TRBV28, the J call TRBJ2-2; the match to TRBD2 covers 14 bases. Germline V gene lookup returns CDR1 MDHEN and CDR2 SYDVKM. The J segment lost 6 bases and the V segment lost 1 base, leaving 4 bases of the junction unmatched. The CDR3 has 17 residues. CDR3 amino acids: CASSLSVGLAGAGELFF. In DNA form, the CDR3 reads TGTGCCAGCAGTTTATCGGTGGGACTAGCGGGAGCCGGGGAGCTGTTTTTT.

This chain joins TRBV18 and TRBJ2-2; D may be TRBD2 (6 bases). Germline V gene sequence: CDR1 KGHSH, CDR2 LQKENI. V dropped 0 bases and J dropped 3 bases, with 11 bases sitting between them. The CDR3 sequence is 16 residues long. The CDR3, as DNA: TGTGCCAGCTCACCACCGAAGGGGACTGACACCGGGGAGCTGTTTTTT. Translating gives CASSPPKGTDTGELFF.

The chain's CDR3 is CSVAQGALGANVLTF. Here the CDR3 DNA reads TGCAGCGTGGCACAGGGGGCGCTTGGGGCCAACGTCCTGACTTTC. The rearrangement joins TRBV29-1 to TRBJ2-6, with 9 bases identical to TRBD1. Germline CDR1 reads SQVTM; CDR2 reads ANQGSEA. The CDR3 is 15 amino acids. V was pared by 6 bases and J by 3 bases, with 6 bases of the junction left unmatched.

The chain has TRBV15 and TRBJ2-3, with 7 positions matching TRBD2. V shed 1 base, J shed 3 bases, and the junction held 13 bases outside the gene matches. This CDR3 has 18 residues. The germline V gene encodes CDR1 LNHNV and CDR2 YYDKDF (reference sequence). The CDR3 here is CATSRGRGGSSGTDTQYF. In nucleotides, the CDR3 is TGTGCCACCAGCAGAGGAAGGGGCGGGAGCAGCGGGACAGATACGCAGTATTTT.

This chain links TRBV4-1 with TRBJ2-3; TRBD2 matches 12 bases. Trimming at V came to 5 bases and at J to 6 bases, leaving 12 bases not matched to a gene. The CDR3 totals 17 residues. CDR1 MGHRA and CDR2 YSYEKL come from the germline V gene. CDR3 nucleotides: TGCGCCAGCAGCACAACCCTGGGACTAGCGGGCGCGGATACGCAGTATTTT. This gives the protein CASSTTLGLAGADTQYF.

The chain uses TRBV18 and TRBJ2-1; 8 bases map to TRBD2. V gave up 2 bases and J gave up 8 bases; unmatched junction bases: 17. The CDR3 extends over 18 amino acids. Germline CDR1 reads KGHSH; CDR2 reads LQKENI. CDR3 loop: CASSPEFLLREGLDEQFF. The CDR3 nucleotides read TGTGCCAGCTCACCAGAGTTTTTACTACGGGAGGGCCTGGATGAGCAGTTCTTC.

This chain connects TRBV19 to TRBJ2-7; D might be TRBD2 (5 bases). This CDR3 comprises 16 residues. Trimming took off 5 bases at V and 1 base at J, with 18 bases between the two ends. The germline V gene has CDR1 LNHDA and CDR2 SQIVND (reference sequence). The CDR3 sequence: CASSSNRGTDSYEQYF. DNA of the CDR3: TGTGCCAGTAGTTCCAACCGGGGTACAGATTCCTACGAGCAGTACTTC.

The V gene is TRBV7-9, the J gene TRBJ1-2; 7 nucleotides align to TRBD1. The germline CDR1 and CDR2 sequences are SEHNR and FQNEAQ (reference sequence). CDR3 length: 15 residues. V trimming: 4 bases; J trimming: 5 bases; junction bases outside the gene matches: 10. The CDR3 bases are TGTGCCAGCAGCTCTATTTCCCAGGGGGGATATGGCTACACCTTC. This gives the protein CASSSISQGGYGYTF.

The CDR3 bases are TGTGCTAGTGGTAGGACAGGGGGCTCTGGTGAGGCCAACGTCCTGACTTTC. Translating gives CASGRTGGSGEANVLTF. The V call is TRBV12-5, the J call TRBJ2-6, with 11 positions matching TRBD1. J lost 6 bases, V lost 5 bases, and 9 bases had no gene match. CDR1 and CDR2 from the germline V gene are LGHNT and FRNRAP. The CDR3 consists of 17 residues.

The chain employs TRBV5-1 and TRBJ2-5; 7 nucleotides line up with TRBD2. The germline V gene encodes CDR1 SGHRS and CDR2 YFSETQ. The trim removed 4 bases at V and 5 bases at J, leaving 11 bases unmatched. There are 15 residues in the CDR3. The CDR3 bases are TGCGCCAGCAGCAACTACGGGTCGGGAGGCGAGACCCAGTACTTC. This codes for CASSNYGSGGETQYF.

This chain uses TRBV11-2 with TRBJ2-1, with a tentative D call TRBD2 (6 bases). Trimming removed 3 bases from V and 3 bases from J, with 9 bases in between. The CDR3 contains 14 residues. The germline CDR1 and CDR2 sequences are SGHAT and FQNNGV. The CDR3 nucleotides read TGTGCCAGCAGCTTTAGCGGAAGCTACAATGAGCAGTTCTTC. Translated: CASSFSGSYNEQFF.

Only one count was recorded for this clone. This chain joins TRBV19 and TRBJ1-1; D unclear. V was clipped by 6 bases and J by 8 bases, with 10 bases between them. CDR3 length: 11 amino acids. The germline V gene encodes CDR1 LNHDA and CDR2 SQIVND (reference sequence). Here the CDR3 reads CASSLGGEAFF. The CDR3 DNA follows: TGTGCCAGTAGCCTCGGCGGGGAAGCTTTCTTT.

The gene calls are TRBV27 and TRBJ1-5; D perhaps matches TRBD1 (5 bases). Germline values: CDR1 MNHEY, CDR2 SMNVEV (reference sequence). With 7 bases removed from V and 0 bases from J, the gap between germline ends came to 13 bases. The CDR3 runs 15 residues. CDR3 nucleotide sequence: TGTGCCAGCAACCCCGGGGGGTATAGCAATCAGCCCCAGCATTTT. It yields the protein CASNPGGYSNQPQHF.